This T cell receptor beta chain derives from a study of OX40 agonist ivuxolimab in advanced cancers. With respect to the entire study: Ivuxolimab was an agonistic, fully human IgG2 monoclonal antibody directed against OX40 (CD134), a costimulatory receptor. Patients were allowed to have had prior anti-PD-1, anti-PD-L1 or anti-CTLA-4 therapy, and around 37% of the dose-escalation patients had previously received checkpoint inhibitors. Peripheral TCRbeta sequencing aimed to test whether ivuxolimab altered TCR sequence diversity and caused clonal T-cell expansion. The paper describes the monotherapy dose-escalation part (N = 52 patients) of the phase I trial of ivuxolimab. Partial responses were achieved by three dose-escalation patients, of whom one had hepatocellular carcinoma and two had cutaneous melanoma. A male proportion of around 83% and a mean age of approximately 60 years, ranging from roughly 23 to 79, were recorded for the dose-escalation cohort. Intravenous ivuxolimab was administered to patients every 2 weeks at six dose levels: 0.01, 0.1, 0.3, 1.5, 3 and 10 mg/kg. Among the 52 dose-escalation patients, about 20 had hepatocellular carcinoma, around 15 melanoma, 9 renal cell carcinoma and 9 head and neck cancer. Overall study outcomes, separate from this receptor: In partial responders in the 0.1-3.0 mg/kg groups, normalized peripheral clonal expansion was found to be among the lowest, especially among CD8+ T cells. The antigen specificity of the clonally expanded peripheral T cells was not determined. After ivuxolimab, more expanded clones were found on average in CD8+ T cells than in CD4+ T cells. Low levels of normalized T-cell clonal expansion were also seen in some patients who did not respond. Clonal expansion of both CD4+ and CD8+ blood T cells was observed from baseline to week 6 at doses 0.1 to 3.0 mg/kg.

V and J are trimmed by 2 bases and 9 bases, and the gene matches miss 5 bases of the junction. From a lookup of the germline V gene, CDR1 and CDR2 are ENHRY and SYGVKD. The CDR3 spans 14 residues, from the cysteine through the phenylalanine. The CDR3 DNA has 42 bases and is translated from base 1. Notes on this clone: The antigen it recognizes is unknown. No base-level quality is on record; no much larger clone is a single base apart.

Genomic DNA was extracted from sorted cells for sequencing of the TCRbeta CDR3 region. The immunoSEQ Assay was used to sequence the TCRbeta CDR3 regions. In its TCRdb copy, this immuneACCESS table keeps in-frame sequences only and misses some clones. Where compared with another copy, unresolved V genes explain less than half of these, and the others have no known cause. The sample table holds approximately 75,000 clones, of which roughly 90% were seen once. Under 0.4% of the sample goes to the ten largest clones. The trial excluded patients who had a history of autoimmune disease or were on systemic immunosuppression. Peripheral blood for TCR sequencing was drawn from every dose cohort at baseline, at cycle 4 day 1 and at cycle 7 day 1. Samples came from an open-label, multicenter, first-in-human phase I dose-escalation trial of ivuxolimab. The trial enrolled adults with locally advanced or metastatic head and neck squamous cell, hepatocellular, melanoma or renal cell carcinoma. Before TCR sequencing, CD4+ T cells and CD8+ T cells from peripheral blood were sorted into separate populations.

This chain is built from TRBV10-3 and TRBJ2-1; 9 junctional bases match TRBD1. Sequencing was performed on CD4+ or CD8+ T cells sorted from blood, taken in a trial of the OX40 agonist ivuxolimab. The receptor was isolated from an adult with an advanced solid tumor such as melanoma, head and neck, liver or kidney cancer. The CDR3 here reads CAISERTGAGEQFF. The DNA reads TGTGCCATCAGTGAGAGGACAGGGGCTGGTGAGCAGTTCTTC.